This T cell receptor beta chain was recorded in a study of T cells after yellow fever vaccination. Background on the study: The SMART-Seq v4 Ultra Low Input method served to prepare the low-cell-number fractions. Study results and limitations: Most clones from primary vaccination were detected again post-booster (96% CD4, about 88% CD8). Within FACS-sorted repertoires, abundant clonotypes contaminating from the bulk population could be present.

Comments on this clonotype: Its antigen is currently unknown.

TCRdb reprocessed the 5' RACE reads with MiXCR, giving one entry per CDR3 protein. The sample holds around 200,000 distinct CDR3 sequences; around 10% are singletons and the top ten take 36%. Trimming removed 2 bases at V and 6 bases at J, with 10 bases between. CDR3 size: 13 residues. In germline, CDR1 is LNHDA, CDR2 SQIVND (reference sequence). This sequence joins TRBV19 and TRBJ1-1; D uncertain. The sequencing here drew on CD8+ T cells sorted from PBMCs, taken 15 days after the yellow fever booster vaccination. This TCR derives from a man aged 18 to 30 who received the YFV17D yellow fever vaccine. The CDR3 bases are TGTGCCAGTAGTATAACAGAGGTCTCTGAAGCTTTCTTT. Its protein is CASSITEVSEAFF.